The 4 T cell receptor beta chains below come from one sample, sequenced in a study of post-analysis software for immune sequencing data (dated by TCRdb to 2013 to 2016). Summary of the overall study and its limitations: Significantly higher frequencies in patients than in controls were found for about five TRBV segments, including TRBV5-6, TRBV5-1 and TRBV20-1.

The antigens of these receptors remain unknown. Library construction relied on PCR. The sample was run on an Illumina HiSeq 2500. To reduce PCR and sequencing biases, unique molecular identifiers were incorporated into the TCR beta cDNA libraries. Clones were called with MiXCR by TCRdb after fastp trimmed the public reads at Q25, and only in-frame beta chains were retained. Each entry is one CDR3 protein sequence, shown with its most common DNA and genes. The sample data list 700,000 to 800,000 distinct CDR3 sequences, and roughly 27% of these were observed just once. Approximately 0.55% of the sample belongs to the ten largest clones. The sequencing sample was made of blood. The receptors come from a girl between 5 and 17 years old with multiple sclerosis.

This sequence joins TRBV20-1 and TRBJ2-7, with D perhaps matching TRBD1 (5 bases). V shed 0 bases and J shed 0 bases, with 12 bases lying between them. The germline CDR1 and CDR2 sequences are DFQATT and SNEGSKA (reference sequence). There are 15 residues in the CDR3. The CDR3, as DNA: TGCAGTGCTAGAGATCCGGGCACAGGCTCCTACGAGCAGTACTTC. Translation: CSARDPGTGSYEQYF.

This clonotype has at least ten counts. The chain carries TRBV12-3 or TRBV12-4 and TRBJ2-1; no clear D. CDR3 length: 15 amino acids. V was shortened by 5 bases and J by 0 bases, with 11 bases between the two germline ends. The CDR3 region has the DNA TGTGCCAGCAGTCGACGGCCCAGCTCCTACAATGAGCAGTTCTTC. This codes for CASSRRPSSYNEQFF.

The genes are TRBV6-6 and TRBJ2-7; 8 bases line up with TRBD1. V lost 3 bases to trimming and J lost 10 bases; unmatched junction nucleotides: 8. The CDR3 runs to 13 residues. The germline V gene encodes CDR1 MNHNY and CDR2 SVGAGI (reference sequence). The chain's CDR3 is CASSYGRGLAQYF. The CDR3 DNA sequence: TGTGCCAGCAGTTATGGCAGGGGGCTGGCCCAGTACTTC.

This clonotype showed up just once. The chain employs TRBV6-5 and TRBJ2-7; no clear D gene. The J call is uncertain, as TRBJ2-5 better fits the DNA end. CDR1 and CDR2 from the germline V gene are MNHEY and SVGAGI. The CDR3 is 14 residues long. The chain's CDR3 is CASSHVLDKETQYF. The CDR3 nucleotides are TGTGCCAGCAGTCACGTACTGGATAAAGAGACCCAGTACTTC.